These 16 T cell receptor beta chains originate from one sample sequenced in a study of blood T cells in healthy people across ages. Through a sample-barcoded 5' primer and a J-beta primer mix, a second PCR was run for roughly 6 to 11 cycles. TCRdb redid the calling of the 5' RACE reads with MiXCR, one entry per CDR3 protein. The repertoire holds roughly 1.6 million distinct CDR3 sequences, with almost 35% as singletons. Material for sequencing was blood. The receptors here all came from a woman aged 25-40 years in good health.

V is TRBV7-7 and J is TRBJ2-3, with TRBD1 as a possible D gene (6 bases). The CDR3 length is 16 residues. Looked up from germline, CDR1 is SSHAT and CDR2 is FNYEAQ (reference sequence). With 5 bases removed from V and 1 base from J, the gap between germline ends came to 16 bases. The CDR3 nucleotides are TGTGCCAGCAGCCTATCCCCAGGGGCTGGCACAGATACGCAGTATTTT. Translating it yields CASSLSPGAGTDTQYF. Filled out from reference TRBV7-7 and TRBJ2-3, the complete variable domain reads GAGVSQSPRYKVTKRGQDVTLRCDPISSHATLYWYQQALGQGPEFLTYFNYEAQPDKSGLPSDRFSAERPEGSISTLTIQRTEQRDSAMYRCASSLSPGAGTDTQYFGPGTRLTVL.

This chain links TRBV29-1 with TRBJ1-1, with TRBD1 matching over 8 bases. Germline trimming cut 6 bases from V and 6 bases from J; bases unmatched to any gene: 9. The CDR3 sequence is 13 residues long. Germline lookup yields CDR1 SQVTM and CDR2 ANQGSEA. CDR3 sequence reads: CSVGQGRCAEAFF. The CDR3 DNA sequence: TGCAGCGTCGGACAGGGTCGGTGTGCTGAAGCTTTCTTT.

This clonotype occurred many times. The V call is TRBV12-3 or TRBV12-4, the J call TRBJ2-7; tentative D call: TRBD1 (5 bases). Deletions cut 3 bases from V and 1 base from J, with 7 bases between. This CDR3 spans 13 amino acids. CDR3 protein: CASSFAGSYEQYF. The CDR3 DNA reads as TGTGCCAGCAGTTTCGCAGGGTCCTACGAGCAGTACTTC.

In its sample, this clonotype was seen once. The chain joins TRBV30 to TRBJ1-1; no clear D gene. Germline V lookup: CDR1 GTSNPN, CDR2 SVGIG (reference sequence). Deletions cut 3 bases from V and 4 bases from J, with 12 bases between. This CDR3 region has 13 residues. In DNA form, the CDR3 reads TGTGCCTGGAGGGCTTCTCCTGGCACTGAAGCTTTCTTT. This sequence encodes CAWRASPGTEAFF.

This clonotype was picked up a small number of times. The V gene is TRBV25-1, the J gene TRBJ1-2; TRBD1 agrees at 8 bases. The CDR3 has 14 residues. Germline V gene sequence: CDR1 MGHDK, CDR2 SYGVNS. The ends lost 2 bases at V and 8 bases at J; junction bases unmatched: 7. The CDR3 spells CASSEPGTGGGYTF. In DNA form, the CDR3 reads TGTGCCAGCAGTGAACCCGGGACAGGCGGCGGCTACACCTTC.

This clonotype was seen a handful of times. The gene calls are TRBV12-3 or TRBV12-4 and TRBJ1-4; possible D gene TRBD1, 5 bases. The ends were cut back, 5 bases at V and 3 bases at J, with 16 bases in the middle. This CDR3 spans 16 amino acids. The CDR3 region has the DNA TGTGCCAGCAGTGCCGGGACGGCAAGACCTAATGAAAAACTGTTTTTT. It specifies CASSAGTARPNEKLFF.

Regarding this clonotype: The CDR3 carries no conserved terminal phenylalanine or tryptophan, so it likely arises from a read error. The chain couples TRBV4-1 to TRBJ2-7; either TRBD1 or TRBD2 may supply D (5 bases each). The CDR3 has 16 residues. Germline CDR1 MGHRA, CDR2 YSYEKL. The chain's CDR3 is CASSQGRGRSSCEQYC. The CDR3 bases are TGCGCCAGCAGCCAAGGACGGGGCAGGAGCTCCTGCGAGCAGTACTGC.

Turning to this clonotype: Germline and junction disagree at one end, which may indicate a read error. This chain uses TRBV5-4 with TRBJ2-2; perhaps TRBD2 as D (5 bases). This CDR3 comprises 15 residues. Germline CDR1 reads SGHNT; CDR2 reads YYREEE (reference sequence). The CDR3 sequence is CASSSERGKTGELCF. The CDR3 nucleotides are TGTGCCAGCAGCTCGGAACGCGGAAAAACCGGGGAGCTGTGTTTT.

The chain joins TRBV5-5 to TRBJ1-5, with a tentative D call TRBD1 (5 bases). V dropped 3 bases and J dropped 4 bases, with 17 bases sitting between them. This CDR3 comprises 16 residues. Germline V lookup: CDR1 SGHKS, CDR2 YYEKEE (reference sequence). DNA for the CDR3: TGTGCCAGCAGCTCCTCCGCGGGGGGGAGGAATCAGCCCCAGCATTTT. Its translation: CASSSSAGGRNQPQHF. The variable domain in full, with the rest retrieved from reference TRBV5-5 and TRBJ1-5, is DAGVTQSPTHLIKTRGQQVTLRCSPISGHKSVSWYQQVLGQGPQFIFQYYEKEERGRGNFPDRFSARQFPNYSSELNVNALLLGDSALYLCASSSSAGGRNQPQHFGDGTRLSIL.

In its sample, this clonotype was seen many times. The gene calls are TRBV5-1 and TRBJ2-4; D not certain. Germline lookup yields CDR1 SGHRS and CDR2 YFSETQ. The V end was cut by 0 bases, the J end by 6 bases, with 4 bases between. This CDR3 contains 12 residues. In DNA form, the CDR3 reads TGCGCCAGCAGCTTGGAAGGAAACATTCAGTACTTC. Translation gives CASSLEGNIQYF.

This clonotype was recorded a few times. V gene TRBV5-1 combines with J gene TRBJ2-5; 8 bases map to TRBD2. Trimming cost V 4 bases and J 5 bases; bases outside gene matches: 13. The CDR3 has 16 residues. Germline lookup yields CDR1 SGHRS and CDR2 YFSETQ. The CDR3 nucleotides read TGCGCCAGCAGCCCCCACAGCGGGAGAGGGGAGGAGACCCAGTACTTC. It encodes CASSPHSGRGEETQYF.

This clonotype was observed a single time. The chain joins TRBV7-8 to TRBJ1-2, with a weak D call TRBD1 (6 bases). The germline V gene has CDR1 SGHVS and CDR2 FQNEAQ. V lost 0 bases and J lost 7, with 12 bases in between. This CDR3 spans 14 amino acids. DNA for the CDR3: TGTGCCAGCAGCTTAGCGACGGGGGGCGTTGGCTACACCTTC. Translating gives CASSLATGGVGYTF.

Comments on this clonotype: A much larger clonotype is one base distant, so this may be a read error. The chain uses TRBV9 and TRBJ2-3; D gene unclear. Germline assignment: CDR1 SGDLS and CDR2 YYNGEE. The CDR3 covers 14 residues. The CDR3 DNA follows: TGTACCAGCAGCGTGCGTGGTGGCACAGATACGCAGTATTTT. This gives the protein CTSSVRGGTDTQYF.

This clonotype was seen more than once but under ten times. The chain uses TRBV7-9 and TRBJ1-1, with D hard to call. The CDR3 length is 14 residues. Germline V gene sequence: CDR1 SEHNR, CDR2 FQNEAQ (reference sequence). Trimming removed 2 bases at V and 2 bases at J, with 9 bases between. The CDR3 spells CASSLTQINTEAFF. In DNA, the CDR3 is TGTGCCAGCAGCTTAACACAGATTAACACTGAAGCTTTCTTT.

V usage is TRBV7-8 and J usage is TRBJ1-5; D is undetermined. The CDR3 is 12 residues long. Germline-derived CDR1 and CDR2 are SGHVS and FQNEAQ. V lost 1 base, J lost 14 bases, and 12 bases lay in between. The CDR3 loop is CASSLDGLGKHF. The DNA of the CDR3 is TGTGCCAGCAGCTTAGACGGTTTGGGAAAGCATTTT.

The CDR3 sequence: CASRPGTGGHEQYF. CDR3 bases: TGTGCCAGCAGGCCTGGGACAGGGGGCCACGAGCAGTACTTC. The V gene is TRBV13, the J gene TRBJ2-7; 12 nucleotides line up with TRBD1. The CDR3 has 14 amino acids. From germline, CDR1 is PRHDT and CDR2 FYEKMQ (reference sequence). With 6 bases clipped from V and 5 bases from J, the junction kept 5 bases outside the gene matches. The whole variable domain, filled in from reference TRBV13 and TRBJ2-7, reads AAGVIQSPRHLIKEKRETATLKCYPIPRHDTVYWYQQGPGQDPQFLISFYEKMQSDKGSIPDRFSAQQFSDYHSELNMSSLELGDSALYFCASRPGTGGHEQYFGPGTRLTVT.